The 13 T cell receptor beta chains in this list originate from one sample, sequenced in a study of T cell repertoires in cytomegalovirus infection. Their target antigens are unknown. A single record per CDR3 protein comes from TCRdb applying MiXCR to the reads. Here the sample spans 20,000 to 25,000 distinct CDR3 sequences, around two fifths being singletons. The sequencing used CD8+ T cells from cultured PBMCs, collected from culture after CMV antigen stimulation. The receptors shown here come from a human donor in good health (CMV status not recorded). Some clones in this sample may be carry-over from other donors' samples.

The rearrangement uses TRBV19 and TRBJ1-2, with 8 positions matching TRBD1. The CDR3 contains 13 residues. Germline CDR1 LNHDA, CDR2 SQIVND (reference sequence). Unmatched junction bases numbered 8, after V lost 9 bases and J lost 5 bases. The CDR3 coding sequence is TGTGCCAGCCAGGGGGCGCAGAGTTATGGCTACACCTTC. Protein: CASQGAQSYGYTF.

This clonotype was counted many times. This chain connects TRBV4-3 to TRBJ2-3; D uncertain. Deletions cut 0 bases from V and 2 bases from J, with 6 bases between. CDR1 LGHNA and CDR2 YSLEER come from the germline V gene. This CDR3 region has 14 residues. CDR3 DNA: TGCGCCAGCAGCCAAGATCTTGTCACAGATACGCAGTATTTT. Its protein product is CASSQDLVTDTQYF.

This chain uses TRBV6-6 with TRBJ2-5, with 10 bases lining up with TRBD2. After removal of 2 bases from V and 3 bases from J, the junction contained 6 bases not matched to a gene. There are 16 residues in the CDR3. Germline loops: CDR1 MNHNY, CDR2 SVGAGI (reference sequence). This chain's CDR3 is CASSYTPGTSEETQYF. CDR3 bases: TGTGCCAGCAGTTACACTCCCGGGACTAGCGAAGAGACCCAGTACTTC.

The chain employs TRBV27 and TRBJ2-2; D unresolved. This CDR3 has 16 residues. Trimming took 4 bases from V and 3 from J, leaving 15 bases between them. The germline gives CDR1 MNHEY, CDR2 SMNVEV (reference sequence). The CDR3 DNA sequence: TGTGCCAGCAGTTACCATGAGACGGGCGACACCGGGGAGCTGTTTTTT. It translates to CASSYHETGDTGELFF.

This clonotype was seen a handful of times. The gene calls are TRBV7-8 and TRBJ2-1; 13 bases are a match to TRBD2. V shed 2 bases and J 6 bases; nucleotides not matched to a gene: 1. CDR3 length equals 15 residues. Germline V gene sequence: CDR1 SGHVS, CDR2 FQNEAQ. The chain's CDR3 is CASSLRTSGGNEQFF. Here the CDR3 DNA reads TGTGCCAGCAGCTTAAGGACTAGCGGGGGCAATGAGCAGTTCTTC.

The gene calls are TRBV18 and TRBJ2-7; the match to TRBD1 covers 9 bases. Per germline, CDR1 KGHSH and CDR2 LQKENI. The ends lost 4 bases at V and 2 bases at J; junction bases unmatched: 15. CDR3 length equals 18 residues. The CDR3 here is CASSLQRAAGQGPYEQYF. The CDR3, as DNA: TGTGCCAGCTCACTACAGCGGGCCGCGGGACAGGGCCCCTACGAGCAGTACTTC.

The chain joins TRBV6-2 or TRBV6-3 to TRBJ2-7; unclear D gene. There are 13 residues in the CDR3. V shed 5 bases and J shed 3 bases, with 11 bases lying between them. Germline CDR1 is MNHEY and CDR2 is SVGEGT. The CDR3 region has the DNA TGTGCCAGCAGTCCGGACGGAATCTACGAGCAGTACTTC. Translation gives CASSPDGIYEQYF.

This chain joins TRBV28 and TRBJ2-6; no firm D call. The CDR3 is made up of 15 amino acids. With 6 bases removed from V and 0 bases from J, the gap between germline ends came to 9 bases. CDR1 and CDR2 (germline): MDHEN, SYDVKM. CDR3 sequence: CASRTTSSGANVLTF. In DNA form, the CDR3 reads TGTGCCAGCAGGACCACGAGCTCTGGGGCCAACGTCCTGACTTTC.

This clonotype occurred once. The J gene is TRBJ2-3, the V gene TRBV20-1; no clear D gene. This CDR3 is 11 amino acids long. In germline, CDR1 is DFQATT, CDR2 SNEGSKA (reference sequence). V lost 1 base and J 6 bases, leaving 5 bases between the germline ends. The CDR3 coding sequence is TGCAGTGCTAGAGCCGGGGATACGCAGTATTTT. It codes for CSARAGDTQYF.

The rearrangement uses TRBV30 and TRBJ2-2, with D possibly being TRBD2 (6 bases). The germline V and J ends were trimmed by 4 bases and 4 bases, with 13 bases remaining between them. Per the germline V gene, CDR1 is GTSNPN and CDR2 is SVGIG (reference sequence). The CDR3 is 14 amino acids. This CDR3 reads CAWTPGVGTGELFF. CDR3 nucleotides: TGTGCCTGGACCCCGGGGGTGGGCACCGGGGAGCTGTTTTTT.

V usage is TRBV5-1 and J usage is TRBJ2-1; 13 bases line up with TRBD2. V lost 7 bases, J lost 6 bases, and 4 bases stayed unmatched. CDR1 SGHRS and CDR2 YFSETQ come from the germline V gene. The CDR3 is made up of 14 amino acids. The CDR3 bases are TGCGCCAGCGGGACTAGCGGGACTGGCAATGAGCAGTTCTTC. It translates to CASGTSGTGNEQFF.

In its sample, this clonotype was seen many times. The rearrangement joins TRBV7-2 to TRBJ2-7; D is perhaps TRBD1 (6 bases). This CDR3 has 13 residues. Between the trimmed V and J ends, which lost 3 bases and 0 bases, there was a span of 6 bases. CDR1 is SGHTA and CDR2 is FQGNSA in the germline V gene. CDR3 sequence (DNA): TGTGCCAGCAGCTTGGACAGCTCCTACGAGCAGTACTTC. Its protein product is CASSLDSSYEQYF.

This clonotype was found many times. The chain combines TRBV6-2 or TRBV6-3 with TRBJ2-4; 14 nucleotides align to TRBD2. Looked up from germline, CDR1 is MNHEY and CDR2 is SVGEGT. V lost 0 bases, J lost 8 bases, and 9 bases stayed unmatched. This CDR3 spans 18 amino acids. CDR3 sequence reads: CASSYSTTSGGASYIQYF. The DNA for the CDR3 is TGTGCCAGCAGTTACTCGACGACTAGCGGGGGGGCCTCCTACATTCAGTACTTC.